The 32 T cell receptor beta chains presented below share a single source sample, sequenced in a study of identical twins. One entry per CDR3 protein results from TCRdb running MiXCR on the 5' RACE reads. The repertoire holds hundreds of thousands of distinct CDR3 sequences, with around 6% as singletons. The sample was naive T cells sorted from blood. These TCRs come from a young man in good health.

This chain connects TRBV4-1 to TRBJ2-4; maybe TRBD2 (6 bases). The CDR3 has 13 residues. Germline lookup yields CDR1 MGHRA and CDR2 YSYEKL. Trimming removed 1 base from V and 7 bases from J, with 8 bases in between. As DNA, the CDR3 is TGCGCCAGCAGCCAAGGGGAGGTGAACATTCAGTACTTC. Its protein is CASSQGEVNIQYF.

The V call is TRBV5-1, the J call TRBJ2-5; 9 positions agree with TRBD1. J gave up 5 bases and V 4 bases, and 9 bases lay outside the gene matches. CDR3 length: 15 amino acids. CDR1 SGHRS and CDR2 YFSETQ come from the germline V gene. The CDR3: CASSKGQGLGETQYF. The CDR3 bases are TGCGCCAGCAGCAAAGGACAGGGGCTCGGGGAGACCCAGTACTTC.

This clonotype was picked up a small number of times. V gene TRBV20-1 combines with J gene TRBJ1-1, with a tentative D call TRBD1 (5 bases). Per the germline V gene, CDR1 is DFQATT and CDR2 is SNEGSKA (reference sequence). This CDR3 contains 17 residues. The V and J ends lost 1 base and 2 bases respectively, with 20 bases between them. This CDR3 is CSARAGPPRQINTEAFF. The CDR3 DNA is TGCAGTGCTAGAGCCGGACCTCCTAGACAGATTAACACTGAAGCTTTCTTT.

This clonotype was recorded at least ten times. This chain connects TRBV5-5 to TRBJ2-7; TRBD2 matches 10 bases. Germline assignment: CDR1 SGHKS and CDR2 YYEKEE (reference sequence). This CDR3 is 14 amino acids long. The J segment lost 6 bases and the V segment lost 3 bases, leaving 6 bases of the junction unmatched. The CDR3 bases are TGTGCCAGCAGCTGGGGGCTAGCGGGGGCCGAGCAGTACTTC. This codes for CASSWGLAGAEQYF.

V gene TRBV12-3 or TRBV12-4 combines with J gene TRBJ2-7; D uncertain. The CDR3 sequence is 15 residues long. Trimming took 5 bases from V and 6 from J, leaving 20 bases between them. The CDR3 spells CASSPKPASYGEQYV. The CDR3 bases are TGTGCCAGCAGTCCTAAGCCGGCTAGTTACGGCGAGCAGTACGTC.

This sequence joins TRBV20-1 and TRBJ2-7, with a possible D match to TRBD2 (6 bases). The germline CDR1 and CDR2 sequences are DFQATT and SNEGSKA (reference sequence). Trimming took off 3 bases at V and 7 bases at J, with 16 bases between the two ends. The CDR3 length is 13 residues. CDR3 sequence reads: CSASPGGMGEQYF. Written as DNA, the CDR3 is TGCAGTGCTAGCCCCGGCGGGATGGGTGAGCAGTACTTC.

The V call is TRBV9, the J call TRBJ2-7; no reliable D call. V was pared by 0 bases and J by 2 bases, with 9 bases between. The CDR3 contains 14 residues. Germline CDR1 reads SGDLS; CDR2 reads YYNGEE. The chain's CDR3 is CASSVGSLAYEQYF. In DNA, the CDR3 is TGTGCCAGCAGCGTAGGTTCTCTGGCCTACGAGCAGTACTTC.

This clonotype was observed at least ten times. The CDR3 coding sequence is TGTGCCAGCAGTTTGCTAGCGGAGTACAATGAGCAGTTCTTC. This sequence encodes CASSLLAEYNEQFF. The J gene is TRBJ2-1, the V gene TRBV28; 7 bases align to TRBD2. The germline V gene encodes CDR1 MDHEN and CDR2 SYDVKM. The V and J ends lost 3 bases and 4 bases, in that order; junction bases with no gene match: 3. The CDR3 runs to 14 residues.

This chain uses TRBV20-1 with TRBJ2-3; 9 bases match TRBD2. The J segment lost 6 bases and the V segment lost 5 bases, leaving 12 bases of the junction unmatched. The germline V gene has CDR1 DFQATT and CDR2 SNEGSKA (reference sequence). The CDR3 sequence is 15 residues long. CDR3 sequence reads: CSAFRRREGGDTQYF. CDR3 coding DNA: TGCAGTGCTTTTAGGCGGCGGGAGGGCGGTGATACGCAGTATTTT.

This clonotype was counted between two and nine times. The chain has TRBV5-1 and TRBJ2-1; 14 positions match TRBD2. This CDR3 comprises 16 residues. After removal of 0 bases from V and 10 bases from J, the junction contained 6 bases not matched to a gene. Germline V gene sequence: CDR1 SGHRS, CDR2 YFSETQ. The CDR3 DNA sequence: TGCGCCAGCAGCTTGGCGGGGGGACTAGCGGGAGTCGAGCAGTTCTTC. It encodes CASSLAGGLAGVEQFF.

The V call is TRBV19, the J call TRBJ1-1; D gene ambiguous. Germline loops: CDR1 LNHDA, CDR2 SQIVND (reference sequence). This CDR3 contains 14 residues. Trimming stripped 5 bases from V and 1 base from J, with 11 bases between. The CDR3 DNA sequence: TGTGCCAGTAGTCCTCGACACACGAACACTGAAGCTTTCTTT. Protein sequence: CASSPRHTNTEAFF. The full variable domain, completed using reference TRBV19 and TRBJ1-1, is DGGITQSPKYLFRKEGQNVTLSCEQNLNHDAMYWYRQDPGQGLRLIYYSQIVNDFQKGDIAEGYSVSREKKESFPLTVTSAQKNPTAFYLCASSPRHTNTEAFFGQGTRLTVV.

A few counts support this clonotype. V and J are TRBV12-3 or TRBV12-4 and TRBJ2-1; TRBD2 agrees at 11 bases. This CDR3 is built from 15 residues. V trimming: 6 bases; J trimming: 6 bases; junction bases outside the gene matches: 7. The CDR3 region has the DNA TGTGCCAGCAGCCTCCCGACTAGCGGGACCAATGAGCAGTTCTTC. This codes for CASSLPTSGTNEQFF.

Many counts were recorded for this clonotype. The CDR3 DNA reads as TGTGCCAGCAGCCAATTTCCGACAGATACGCAGTATTTT. Protein sequence: CASSQFPTDTQYF. The chain employs TRBV3-1 and TRBJ2-3; no reliable D call. The CDR3 is 13 amino acids. Germline V gene sequence: CDR1 LGHDT, CDR2 YNNKEL (reference sequence). V was shortened by 2 bases and J by 3 bases, with 6 bases between the two germline ends.

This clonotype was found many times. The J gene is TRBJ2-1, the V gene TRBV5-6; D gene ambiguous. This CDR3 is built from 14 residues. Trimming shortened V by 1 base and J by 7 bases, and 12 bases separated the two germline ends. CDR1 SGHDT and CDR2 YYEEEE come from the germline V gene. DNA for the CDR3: TGTGCCAGCAGCTTGTGGCCCGAGGTTAATGAGCAGTTCTTC. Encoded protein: CASSLWPEVNEQFF.

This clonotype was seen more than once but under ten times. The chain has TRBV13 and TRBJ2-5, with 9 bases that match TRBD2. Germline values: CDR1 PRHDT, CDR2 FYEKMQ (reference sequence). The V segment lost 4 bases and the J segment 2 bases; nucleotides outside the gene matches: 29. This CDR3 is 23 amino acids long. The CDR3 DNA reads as TGTGCCAGCAGCTCCCTAGATTATAAAGGGGACAGAGAGCGGGAGGAAATACAAGAGACCCAGTACTTC. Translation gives CASSSLDYKGDREREEIQETQYF.

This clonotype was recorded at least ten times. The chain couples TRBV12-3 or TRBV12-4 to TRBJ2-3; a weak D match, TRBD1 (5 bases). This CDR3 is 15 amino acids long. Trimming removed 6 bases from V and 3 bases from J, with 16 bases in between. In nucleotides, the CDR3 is TGTGCCAGCAGCCTAGGGCCAGGGTTTACAGATACGCAGTATTTT. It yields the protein CASSLGPGFTDTQYF.

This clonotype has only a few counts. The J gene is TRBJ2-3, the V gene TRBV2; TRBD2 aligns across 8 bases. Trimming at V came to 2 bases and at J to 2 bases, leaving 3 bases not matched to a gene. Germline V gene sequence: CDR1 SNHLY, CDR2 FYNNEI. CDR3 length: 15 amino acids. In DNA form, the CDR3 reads TGTGCCAGCAGTGAAAAGCGGGAGATCACAGATACGCAGTATTTT. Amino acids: CASSEKREITDTQYF. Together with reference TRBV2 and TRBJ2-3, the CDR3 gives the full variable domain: EPEVTQTPSHQVTQMGQEVILRCVPISNHLYFYWYRQILGQKVEFLVSFYNNEISEKSEIFDDQFSVERPDGSNFTLKIRSTKLEDSAMYFCASSEKREITDTQYFGPGTRLTVL.

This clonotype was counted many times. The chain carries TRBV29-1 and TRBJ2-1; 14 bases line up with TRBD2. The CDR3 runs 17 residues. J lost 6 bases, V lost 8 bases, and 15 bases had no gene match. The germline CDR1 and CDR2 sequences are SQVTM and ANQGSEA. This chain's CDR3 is CSFWTGRLAGGVNEQFF. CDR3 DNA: TGCAGCTTCTGGACAGGCAGACTAGCGGGAGGGGTCAATGAGCAGTTCTTC.

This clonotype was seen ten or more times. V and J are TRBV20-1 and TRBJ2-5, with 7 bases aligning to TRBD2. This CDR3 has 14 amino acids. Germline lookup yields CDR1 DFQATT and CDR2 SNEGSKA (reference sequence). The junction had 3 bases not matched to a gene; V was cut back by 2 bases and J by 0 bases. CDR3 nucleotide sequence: TGCAGTGCTAGACAGCGGGGCCACCAAGAGACCCAGTACTTC. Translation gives CSARQRGHQETQYF.

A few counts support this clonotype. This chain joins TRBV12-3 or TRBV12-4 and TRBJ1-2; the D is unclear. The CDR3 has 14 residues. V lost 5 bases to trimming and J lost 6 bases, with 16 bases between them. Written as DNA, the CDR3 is TGTGCCAGCAGTCCCCAAGCTCGAAGCAATGGCTACACCTTC. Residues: CASSPQARSNGYTF.

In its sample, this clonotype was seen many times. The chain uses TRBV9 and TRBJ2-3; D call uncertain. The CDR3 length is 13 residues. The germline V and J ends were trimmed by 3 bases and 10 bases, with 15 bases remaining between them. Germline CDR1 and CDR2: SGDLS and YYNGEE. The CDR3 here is CASSASDRRAQYF. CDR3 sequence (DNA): TGTGCCAGCAGCGCCTCGGACCGGCGAGCGCAGTATTTT.

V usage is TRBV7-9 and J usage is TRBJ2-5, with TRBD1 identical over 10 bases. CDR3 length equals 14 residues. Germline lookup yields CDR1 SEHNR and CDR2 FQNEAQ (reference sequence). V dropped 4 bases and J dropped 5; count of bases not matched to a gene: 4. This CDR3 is CASSWDRGVETQYF. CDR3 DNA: TGTGCCAGCAGCTGGGACAGGGGCGTGGAGACCCAGTACTTC.

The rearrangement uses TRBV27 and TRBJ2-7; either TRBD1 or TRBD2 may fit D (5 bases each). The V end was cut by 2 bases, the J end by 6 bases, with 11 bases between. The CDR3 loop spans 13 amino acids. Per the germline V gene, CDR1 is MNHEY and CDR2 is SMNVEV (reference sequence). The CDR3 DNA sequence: TGTGCCAGCAGTTTAGCGGGTGGGGCCGAGCAGTACGTC. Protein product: CASSLAGGAEQYV.

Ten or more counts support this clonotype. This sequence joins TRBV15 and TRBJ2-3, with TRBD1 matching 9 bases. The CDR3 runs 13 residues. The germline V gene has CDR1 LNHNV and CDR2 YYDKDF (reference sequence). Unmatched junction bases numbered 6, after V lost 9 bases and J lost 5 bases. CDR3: CATGQGRKDTQYF. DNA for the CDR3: TGTGCCACTGGACAGGGGAGGAAAGATACGCAGTATTTT.

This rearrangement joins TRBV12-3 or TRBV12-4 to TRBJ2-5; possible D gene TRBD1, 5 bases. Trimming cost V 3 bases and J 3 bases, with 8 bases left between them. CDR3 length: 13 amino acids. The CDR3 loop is CASSFRGKETQYF. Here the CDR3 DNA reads TGTGCCAGCAGTTTTAGGGGAAAAGAGACCCAGTACTTC.

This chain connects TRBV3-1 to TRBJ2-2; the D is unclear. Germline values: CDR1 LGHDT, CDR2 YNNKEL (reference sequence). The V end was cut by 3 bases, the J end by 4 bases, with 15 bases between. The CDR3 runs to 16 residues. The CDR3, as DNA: TGTGCCAGCAGCCATACCCGGGTGACTGGCACCGGGGAGCTGTTTTTT. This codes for CASSHTRVTGTGELFF.

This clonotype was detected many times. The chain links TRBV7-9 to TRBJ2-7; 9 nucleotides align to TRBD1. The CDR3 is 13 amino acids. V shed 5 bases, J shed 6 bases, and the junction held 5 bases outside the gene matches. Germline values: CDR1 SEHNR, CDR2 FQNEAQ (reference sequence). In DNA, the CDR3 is TGTGCCAGCAGCCTACAGGGGGCTGGCGAGCAGTACGTC. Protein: CASSLQGAGEQYV.

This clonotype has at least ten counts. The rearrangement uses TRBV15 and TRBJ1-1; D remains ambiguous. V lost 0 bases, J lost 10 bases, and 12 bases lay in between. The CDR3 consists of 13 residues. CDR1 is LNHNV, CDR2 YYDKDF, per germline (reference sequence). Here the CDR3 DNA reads TGTGCCACCAGCAGAGATCGGCGGGAAGCAGCTTTCTTT. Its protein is CATSRDRREAAFF.

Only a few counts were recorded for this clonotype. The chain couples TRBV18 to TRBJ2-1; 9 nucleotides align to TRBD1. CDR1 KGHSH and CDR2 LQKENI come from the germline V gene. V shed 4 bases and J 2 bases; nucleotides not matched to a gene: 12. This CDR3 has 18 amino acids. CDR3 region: CASSRGQGSNNPYNEQFF. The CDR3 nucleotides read TGTGCCAGCTCACGGGGACAGGGATCCAACAACCCCTACAATGAGCAGTTCTTC. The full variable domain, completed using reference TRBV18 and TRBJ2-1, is NAGVMQNPRHLVRRRGQEARLRCSPMKGHSHVYWYRQLPEEGLKFMVYLQKENIIDESGMPKERFSAEFPKEGPSILRIQQVVRGDSAAYFCASSRGQGSNNPYNEQFFGPGTRLTVL.

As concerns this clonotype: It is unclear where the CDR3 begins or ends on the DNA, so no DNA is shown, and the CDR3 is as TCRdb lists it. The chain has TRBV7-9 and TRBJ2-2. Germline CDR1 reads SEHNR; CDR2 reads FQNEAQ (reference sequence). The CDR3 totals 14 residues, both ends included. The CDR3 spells CASSHIRRAGELFF.

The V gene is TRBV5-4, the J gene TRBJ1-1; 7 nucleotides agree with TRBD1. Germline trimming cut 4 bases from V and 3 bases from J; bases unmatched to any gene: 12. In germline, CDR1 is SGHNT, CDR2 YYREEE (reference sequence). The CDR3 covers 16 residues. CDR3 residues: CASSPTGTKWDTEAFF. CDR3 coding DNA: TGTGCCAGCAGCCCGACAGGGACCAAATGGGACACTGAAGCTTTCTTT.

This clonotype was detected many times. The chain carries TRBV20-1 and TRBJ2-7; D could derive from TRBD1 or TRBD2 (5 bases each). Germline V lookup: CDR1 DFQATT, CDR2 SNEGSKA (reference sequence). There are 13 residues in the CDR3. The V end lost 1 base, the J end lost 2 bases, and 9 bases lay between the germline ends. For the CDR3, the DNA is TGCAGTGCTAGAGCCGGGACGACCTACGAGCAGTACTTC. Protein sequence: CSARAGTTYEQYF.